Listed here are 27 T cell receptor beta chains from one sample, sequenced in a study of blood T cell repertoires in COVID-19. The repertoire was sequenced with immunoSEQ multiplex PCR; TCRdb's copy has only in-frame clones and lacks some. The sample consists of about 220,000 clones, more than 65% of them appearing once. The material sequenced was peripheral blood. These TCRs come from a man aged 50-60 years with active or convalescent COVID-19.

The gene calls are TRBV3-1 (or the pseudogene TRBV3-2) and TRBJ2-1; 8 bases align to TRBD1. CDR1 is LGHDT and CDR2 is YNNKEL in the germline V gene (reference sequence). The V and J ends lost 5 bases and 0 bases, in that order; junction bases with no gene match: 18. The CDR3 has 20 residues. DNA for the CDR3: TGTGCCAGCAGCGTCGGGGCGGGACAGGAATACCTTAGCTCCTACAATGAGCAGTTCTTC. This gives the protein CASSVGAGQEYLSSYNEQFF.

The chain is built from TRBV28 and TRBJ2-7; the match to TRBD1 covers 7 bases. The ends lost 5 bases at V and 3 bases at J; junction bases unmatched: 4. This CDR3 spans 13 amino acids. Germline values: CDR1 MDHEN, CDR2 SYDVKM. CDR3 region: CASSRQGNYEQYV. The DNA of the CDR3 is TGTGCCAGCAGTCGACAGGGAAACTACGAGCAGTACGTC.

This chain links TRBV7-9 with TRBJ2-5; TRBD1 might be the D (6 bases). The V end lost 2 bases, the J end lost 1 base, and 11 bases lay between the germline ends. In germline, CDR1 is SEHNR, CDR2 FQNEAQ (reference sequence). The CDR3 spans 15 residues. In DNA form, the CDR3 reads TGTGCCAGCAGCTTAACCTGGGACATCCAAGAGACCCAGTACTTC. This gives the protein CASSLTWDIQETQYF. Full variable domain (rest looked up from reference TRBV7-9 and TRBJ2-5): DTGVSQNPRHKITKRGQNVTFRCDPISEHNRLYWYRQTLGQGPEFLTYFQNEAQLEKSRLLSDRFSAERPKGSFSTLEIQRTEQGDSAMYLCASSLTWDIQETQYFGPGTRLLVL.

The chain has TRBV28 and TRBJ2-5; 8 nucleotides match TRBD2. The CDR3 has 12 amino acids. V gave up 5 bases and J gave up 5 bases; unmatched junction bases: 1. Germline CDR1 and CDR2: MDHEN and SYDVKM. CDR3 in DNA: TGTGCCAGCAGTCGCGGGGGGGAGACCCAGTACTTC. Its translation: CASSRGGETQYF. The variable domain in full, with the rest retrieved from reference TRBV28 and TRBJ2-5, is DVKVTQSSRYLVKRTGEKVFLECVQDMDHENMFWYRQDPGLGLRLIYFSYDVKMKEKGDIPEGYSVSREKKERFSLILESASTNQTSMYLCASSRGGETQYFGPGTRLLVL.

The chain couples TRBV28 to TRBJ2-5, with D possibly being TRBD2 (6 bases). CDR1 is MDHEN, CDR2 SYDVKM, per germline. The CDR3 is 12 amino acids. V gave up 10 bases and J gave up 5 bases, with 14 bases separating them. CDR3 coding DNA: TGTGCCACCCTCGAAGGAGGGGAGACCCAGTACTTC. This gives the protein CATLEGGETQYF.

The chain uses TRBV24-1 and TRBJ2-3; 11 nucleotides line up with TRBD2. V trimming: 6 bases; J trimming: 3 bases; junction bases outside the gene matches: 4. The CDR3 loop spans 15 amino acids. The germline gives CDR1 KGHDR, CDR2 SFDVKD. CDR3 bases: TGTGCCACCAGTCTAGCGGGGGGAGGTACAGATACGCAGTATTTT. This sequence encodes CATSLAGGGTDTQYF.

This chain joins TRBV4-1 and TRBJ2-2, with TRBD2 as a possible D gene (5 bases). CDR3 length equals 17 residues. V shed 1 base and J shed 3 bases, with 15 bases lying between them. Germline CDR1 and CDR2: MGHRA and YSYEKL. The CDR3 sequence: CASSQGYGRTDTGELFF. The CDR3 coding sequence is TGCGCCAGCAGCCAAGGGTACGGCCGGACTGACACCGGGGAGCTGTTTTTT.

Within the sample, this clone is medium-sized (0.01 to 0.1%). This chain uses TRBV13 with TRBJ2-5; TRBD2 aligns across 9 bases. V was clipped by 5 bases and J by 5 bases; unmatched bases: 12. Germline V gives CDR1 PRHDT, CDR2 FYEKMQ (reference sequence). This CDR3 is 16 amino acids long. CDR3 DNA: TGTGCCAGCAGCAGTCGACTAGCGGACCTCCGGGAGACCCAGTACTTC. Amino acid sequence: CASSSRLADLRETQYF.

The chain combines TRBV5-4 with TRBJ1-2, with TRBD1 identical over 7 bases. This CDR3 is 14 amino acids long. With V trimmed by 4 bases and J by 7 bases, 10 bases remained unmatched. Germline V gives CDR1 SGHNT, CDR2 YYREEE (reference sequence). DNA of the CDR3: TGTGCCAGCAGCCCGTCGGTACAGGGGCTTGGCTACACCTTC. This sequence encodes CASSPSVQGLGYTF.

This clone was recorded only once. The chain uses TRBV19 and TRBJ2-1; perhaps TRBD2 as D (6 bases). Germline V lookup: CDR1 LNHDA, CDR2 SQIVND (reference sequence). Trimming took 4 bases from V and 9 from J, leaving 25 bases between them. The CDR3 runs to 17 residues. The DNA for the CDR3 is TGTGCCAGTAGTAGGGGACTGCCCCGAGTCTCCTACGGTGAGCAGTTCTTC. It yields the protein CASSRGLPRVSYGEQFF. Full variable domain (remainder filled in from reference TRBV19 and TRBJ2-1): DGGITQSPKYLFRKEGQNVTLSCEQNLNHDAMYWYRQDPGQGLRLIYYSQIVNDFQKGDIAEGYSVSREKKESFPLTVTSAQKNPTAFYLCASSRGLPRVSYGEQFFGPGTRLTVL.

Written as DNA, the CDR3 is TGTGCCAGCAGCTCCGGGAGATTGTACAATGAGCAGTTCTTC. Amino acid sequence: CASSSGRLYNEQFF. V is TRBV11-3 and J is TRBJ2-1; possible D gene TRBD2, 6 bases. This CDR3 is 14 amino acids long. V gave up 4 bases and J gave up 4 bases, with 11 bases separating them. CDR1 and CDR2 (germline): SGHNT, YENEEA.

V usage is TRBV6-5 and J usage is TRBJ2-5; 8 bases are a match to TRBD1. Per germline, CDR1 MNHEY and CDR2 SVGAGI. V was clipped by 1 base and J by 2 bases; unmatched bases: 3. This CDR3 has 15 amino acids. CDR3 amino acids: CASSYFTGGQETQYF. Here the CDR3 DNA reads TGTGCCAGCAGTTACTTTACAGGGGGACAAGAGACCCAGTACTTC.

This rearrangement joins TRBV28 to TRBJ2-7; D unresolved. Germline loops: CDR1 MDHEN, CDR2 SYDVKM. The CDR3 runs 11 residues. The V end was cut by 5 bases, the J end by 3 bases, with 5 bases between. The CDR3 DNA sequence: TGTGCCAGCAGTCTTAACTACGAGCAGTACTTC. This translates into CASSLNYEQYF.

The V and J genes are TRBV27 and TRBJ2-1, with TRBD1 matching 12 bases. The length of the CDR3 is 15 residues. Germline CDR1 and CDR2: MNHEY and SMNVEV (reference sequence). V trimming: 8 bases; J trimming: 6 bases; junction bases outside the gene matches: 8. CDR3 nucleotides: TGTGCCAGCCTACCGAGGGGACAGGGGGCCAATGAGCAGTTCTTC. It yields the protein CASLPRGQGANEQFF.

The V call is TRBV19, the J call TRBJ1-2, with 7 nucleotides matching TRBD1. Looked up from germline, CDR1 is LNHDA and CDR2 is SQIVND (reference sequence). With V trimmed by 3 bases and J by 4 bases, 5 bases remained unmatched. This CDR3 contains 14 residues. The DNA of the CDR3 is TGTGCCAGTAGTATGGGACCAGGGGGCTATGGCTACACCTTC. Encoded protein: CASSMGPGGYGYTF.

V is TRBV5-1 and J is TRBJ1-1; no firm D call. Germline-derived CDR1 and CDR2 are SGHRS and YFSETQ. CDR3 length: 15 amino acids. V was trimmed by 0 bases and J by 3 bases, leaving 12 bases between them. Here the CDR3 reads CASSLEKNGDTEAFF. The CDR3 coding sequence is TGCGCCAGCAGCTTGGAGAAGAACGGGGACACTGAAGCTTTCTTT.

The chain combines TRBV5-1 with TRBJ2-1; 11 bases are shared with TRBD2. The germline gives CDR1 SGHRS, CDR2 YFSETQ. The CDR3 extends over 16 amino acids. The junction had 4 bases not matched to a gene; V was cut back by 1 base and J by 4 bases. CDR3 in DNA: TGCGCCAGCAGCTTGAATAGCGGGGGGGCGTACAATGAGCAGTTCTTC. This sequence encodes CASSLNSGGAYNEQFF.

This CDR3 reads CASRRRPGTNEKLFF. The DNA of the CDR3 is TGTGCCAGCAGACGTAGGCCCGGGACTAATGAAAAACTGTTTTTT. V is TRBV6-5 and J is TRBJ1-4; the D is unclear. Germline V CDR1 and CDR2: MNHEY, SVGAGI. This CDR3 is built from 15 residues. V lost 6 bases and J lost 2, with 13 bases in between.

A few counts support this clone. The V gene is TRBV4-3, the J gene TRBJ2-7; 7 nucleotides align to TRBD2. V trimming: 0 bases; J trimming: 3 bases; junction bases outside the gene matches: 8. The CDR3 covers 16 residues. Germline CDR1 reads LGHNA; CDR2 reads YSLEER. The CDR3 region has the DNA TGCGCCAGCAGCCAAGATAGGGGAGGGCCCTTCTACGAGCAGTACTTC. Its protein product is CASSQDRGGPFYEQYF.

V usage is TRBV7-3 and J usage is TRBJ1-2; maybe TRBD1 (6 bases). Germline V gene sequence: CDR1 SGHTA, CDR2 FQGTGA. The ends were cut back, 2 bases at V and 8 bases at J, with 12 bases in the middle. The CDR3 consists of 13 residues. The CDR3 protein is CASSLGRGSGYTF. CDR3 bases: TGTGCCAGCAGCTTAGGGAGGGGGTCAGGCTACACCTTC.

The chain has TRBV7-8 and TRBJ2-7; D is unclear. The CDR3 covers 17 residues. Between the trimmed V and J ends, which lost 4 bases and 0 bases, there was a span of 19 bases. The germline gives CDR1 SGHVS, CDR2 FQNEAQ. CDR3 sequence: CASSSNRPLWSSYEQYF. The CDR3 DNA reads as TGTGCCAGCAGCTCCAATCGTCCCTTATGGAGCTCCTACGAGCAGTACTTC. The variable domain in full, completed from reference TRBV7-8 and TRBJ2-7, reads GAGVSQSPRYKVAKRGQDVALRCDPISGHVSLFWYQQALGQGPEFLTYFQNEAQLDKSGLPSDRFFAERPEGSVSTLKIQRTQQEDSAVYLCASSSNRPLWSSYEQYFGPGTRLTVT.

The CDR3 sequence is CASSAPGELFF. Written as DNA, the CDR3 is TGCGCCAGCAGTGCCCCAGGGGAGCTGTTTTTT. The chain is built from TRBV10-2 and TRBJ2-2, with D hard to call. CDR3 size: 11 residues. Germline loops: CDR1 WSHSY, CDR2 SAAADI. The germline V and J ends were trimmed by 4 bases and 8 bases, with 5 bases remaining between them.

The sample holds a few counts of this clone. The DNA of the CDR3 is TGTGCCTGGAGTGAACTGGGAGGGACGACCCTCCACTTT. Protein sequence: CAWSELGGTTLHF. J is TRBJ1-6 and V is TRBV30, with D maybe TRBD1 (5 bases). This CDR3 has 13 amino acids. Germline-derived CDR1 and CDR2 are GTSNPN and SVGIG (reference sequence). Trimming pared 1 base from V and 14 bases from J, leaving 15 bases between.

The genes are TRBV5-1 and TRBJ2-5, with 9 positions matching TRBD1. The length of the CDR3 is 14 residues. Germline CDR1 and CDR2: SGHRS and YFSETQ. V shed 0 bases, J shed 7 bases, and the junction held 4 bases outside the gene matches. The CDR3 nucleotides are TGCGCCAGCAGCTTGGACGGACAGGGGATGACCCAGTACTTC. Translating gives CASSLDGQGMTQYF.

The count of this clone is one. CDR3 DNA: TGTGCCAGCAGCCACGGAGGGACGGGACTAGCGGATCAAGAGACCCAGTACTTC. Encoded protein: CASSHGGTGLADQETQYF. The rearrangement links TRBV3-1 (or the pseudogene TRBV3-2) to TRBJ2-5, with 11 nucleotides matching TRBD2. The CDR3 consists of 18 residues. Per germline, CDR1 LGHDT and CDR2 YNNKEL (reference sequence). V shed 3 bases, J shed 2 bases, and the junction held 11 bases outside the gene matches.

This rearrangement joins TRBV9 to TRBJ2-1; 7 nucleotides agree with TRBD2. Germline trimming cut 0 bases from V and 2 bases from J; bases unmatched to any gene: 2. Germline CDR1 reads SGDLS; CDR2 reads YYNGEE. This CDR3 has 15 amino acids. In nucleotides, the CDR3 is TGTGCCAGCAGCGTAGCTCTAGCGGCCTACAATGAGCAGTTCTTC. This sequence encodes CASSVALAAYNEQFF.

The rearrangement joins TRBV19 to TRBJ1-3; 7 nucleotides align to TRBD1. The trim removed 8 bases at V and 4 bases at J, leaving 5 bases unmatched. Germline CDR1 and CDR2: LNHDA and SQIVND (reference sequence). CDR3 length: 13 amino acids. The CDR3: CASGGTAGNTIYF. The CDR3 DNA reads TGTGCCAGTGGGGGGACAGCAGGAAACACCATATATTTT. Based on the CDR3 plus reference TRBV19 and TRBJ1-3, the full variable domain is DGGITQSPKYLFRKEGQNVTLSCEQNLNHDAMYWYRQDPGQGLRLIYYSQIVNDFQKGDIAEGYSVSREKKESFPLTVTSAQKNPTAFYLCASGGTAGNTIYFGEGSWLTVV.